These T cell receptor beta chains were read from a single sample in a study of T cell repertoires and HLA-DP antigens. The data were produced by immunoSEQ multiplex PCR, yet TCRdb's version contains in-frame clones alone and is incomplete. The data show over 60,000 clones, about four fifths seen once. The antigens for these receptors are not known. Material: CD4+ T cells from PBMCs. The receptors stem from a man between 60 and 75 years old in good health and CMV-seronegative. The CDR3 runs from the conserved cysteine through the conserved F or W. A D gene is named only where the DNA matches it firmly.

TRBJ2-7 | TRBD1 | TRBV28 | CASSLWDRVDF | TGTGCCAGCAGTTTATGGGACAGGGTGGACTTC
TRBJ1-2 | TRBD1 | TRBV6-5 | CASSRRQGAESGYTF | TGTGCCAGCAGTCGGCGACAGGGGGCTGAGTCTGGCTACACCTTC
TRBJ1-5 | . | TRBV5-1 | CASSLGGGNQPQHF | TGCGCCAGCAGCTTGGGGGGCGGCAATCAGCCCCAGCATTTT
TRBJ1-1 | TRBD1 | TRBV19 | CASSTRDRGLASPAFF | TGTGCCAGTAGTACTAGGGACAGGGGGCTCGCTTCGCCAGCTTTCTTT
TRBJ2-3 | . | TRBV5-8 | CASSLRQGTDTQYF | TGTGCCAGCAGCTTGCGTCAGGGCACAGATACGCAGTATTTT
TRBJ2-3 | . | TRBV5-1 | CASSNTDTQYF | TGCGCCAGCAGCAACACAGATACGCAGTATTTT
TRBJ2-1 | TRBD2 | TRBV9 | CASSLPGGRGHEQFF | TGTGCCAGCAGCCTCCCGGGGGGACGAGGTCATGAGCAGTTCTTC
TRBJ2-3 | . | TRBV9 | CASSPHPTDTQYF | TGTGCCAGCAGCCCCCACCCCACAGATACGCAGTATTTT
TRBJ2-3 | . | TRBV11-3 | CASSLVRGETSSTDTQYF | TGTGCCAGCAGCTTAGTACGGGGCGAGACCTCTAGCACAGATACGCAGTATTTT
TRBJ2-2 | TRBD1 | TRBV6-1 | CASRTGGTGTGELFF | TGTGCCAGCAGGACAGGGGGTACTGGCACCGGGGAGCTGTTTTTT
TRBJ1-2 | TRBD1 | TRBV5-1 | CASSTGQGSYGYTF | TGCGCCAGCAGTACGGGACAGGGTTCATATGGCTACACCTTC
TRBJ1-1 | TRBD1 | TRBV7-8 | CASSLAQGASTEAFF | TGTGCCAGCAGCTTAGCGCAGGGGGCGTCCACTGAAGCTTTCTTT
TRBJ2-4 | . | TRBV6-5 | CASSRQVRTKNIQYF | TGTGCCAGCAGCCGACAAGTGAGGACCAAAAACATTCAGTACTTC
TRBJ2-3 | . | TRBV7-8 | CASSLGDEGTDTQYF | TGTGCCAGCAGCTTAGGGGACGAGGGCACAGATACGCAGTATTTT
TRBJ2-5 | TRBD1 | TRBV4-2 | CASSQGGTAEETQYF | TGTGCCAGCAGCCAAGGGGGGACAGCCGAAGAGACCCAGTACTTC
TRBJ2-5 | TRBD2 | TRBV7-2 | CASSLTSGSWETQYF | TGTGCCAGCAGCTTGACTAGCGGGAGTTGGGAGACCCAGTACTTC